The 14 T cell receptor beta chains below all came from one sample that was sequenced in a study of cytomegalovirus exposure and HLA in healthy donors. Researchers ran the PCR with 60 Vbeta and 13 Jbeta primers. Method: immunoSEQ multiplex PCR; TCRdb's copy keeps in-frame clones and lacks some. The sample lists about 150,000 clones, approximately 80% occurring once. Sequencing input: PBMCs. The receptors come from a woman aged 40 to 49 in good health and CMV-seropositive.

This chain links TRBV7-3 with TRBJ2-7; a possible D gene is TRBD1 (5 bases). The CDR3 has 14 residues. In germline, CDR1 is SGHTA, CDR2 FQGTGA. Trimming left V 5 bases short and J 2 bases short, with 13 bases between. The CDR3 bases are TGTGCCAGCAGCCCGGGCAGGGTAGCCTACGAGCAGTACTTC. It is translated as CASSPGRVAYEQYF.

The chain is built from TRBV6-6 and TRBJ1-6; 8 bases map to TRBD1. The germline CDR1 and CDR2 sequences are MNHNY and SVGAGI (reference sequence). Trimming took 4 bases from V and 8 from J; bases not matched to a gene: 10. The CDR3 has 16 amino acids. CDR3 nucleotides: TGTGCCAGCAGTTCCGACCAGGGGGCGCGTGATTCACCCCTCCACTTT. Its protein product is CASSSDQGARDSPLHF.

This clone was recorded only once. V is TRBV10-2 and J is TRBJ2-7; tentatively, D is TRBD2 (5 bases). The CDR3 contains 13 residues. The V and J ends lost 6 bases and 0 bases respectively, with 9 bases between them. Germline CDR1 is WSHSY and CDR2 is SAAADI. DNA for the CDR3: TGCGCCAGCAGAAGAGGGAGCTCCTACGAGCAGTACTTC. It translates to CASRRGSSYEQYF.

The chain uses TRBV4-2 and TRBJ2-1, with 9 bases matching TRBD2. Germline loops: CDR1 LGHNA, CDR2 YNFKEQ. V lost 6 bases and J lost 10; bases outside the gene matches: 16. This CDR3 is built from 16 residues. The CDR3 DNA follows: TGTGCCAGCAGAGGCACCCGGGCGGGAGGGCTGAACGAGCAGTTCTTC. Translated: CASRGTRAGGLNEQFF.

CDR3 residues: CASSLGLAEYEQYF. Written as DNA, the CDR3 is TGCGCCAGCAGCTTGGGACTAGCGGAGTACGAGCAGTACTTC. J is TRBJ2-7 and V is TRBV10-2; TRBD2 agrees at 11 bases. The CDR3 consists of 14 residues. Germline-derived CDR1 and CDR2 are WSHSY and SAAADI. The ends lost 6 bases at V and 4 bases at J; junction bases unmatched: 5.

This clone has a single count. The chain joins TRBV4-1 to TRBJ1-2, with 9 bases matching TRBD1. The ends lost 0 bases at V and 8 bases at J; junction bases unmatched: 7. Germline CDR1 MGHRA, CDR2 YSYEKL. The CDR3 is made up of 15 amino acids. The CDR3 coding sequence is TGCGCCAGCAGCCAAGAGGGTCGACAGGGGGAAGGCTACACCTTC. Its protein is CASSQEGRQGEGYTF.

The chain combines TRBV23-1 with TRBJ2-7, with 14 bases aligning to TRBD2. TRBV23-1 is an ORF for which the function is uncertain. This CDR3 has 17 amino acids. The V and J ends lost 0 bases and 4 bases, in that order; junction bases with no gene match: 5. The CDR3 DNA sequence: TGCGCCAGCAGTCAATCTGGGGGACTAGCGGGAGAATACGAGCAGTACTTC. Encoded protein: CASSQSGGLAGEYEQYF.

V gene TRBV29-1 combines with J gene TRBJ2-3; 10 bases agree with TRBD2. Germline V lookup: CDR1 SQVTM, CDR2 ANQGSEA. CDR3 length: 15 amino acids. V shed 5 bases, J shed 2 bases, and the junction held 7 bases outside the gene matches. The DNA for the CDR3 is TGCAGCGTTACTGGACTAGCGGTCCTCACAGATACGCAGTATTTT. Its translation: CSVTGLAVLTDTQYF.

The chain links TRBV10-2 to TRBJ2-3; D might be TRBD2 (5 bases). The ends were cut back, 2 bases at V and 0 bases at J, with 6 bases in the middle. The germline gives CDR1 WSHSY, CDR2 SAAADI. The length of the CDR3 is 14 residues. In DNA form, the CDR3 reads TGCGCCAGCAGTGAGCGGGGAAGCACAGATACGCAGTATTTT. This gives the protein CASSERGSTDTQYF.

This clone has just one count. The genes are TRBV5-1 and TRBJ1-1; D unclear. The V gene's germline CDR1 is SGHRS and CDR2 YFSETQ. The ends were cut back, 5 bases at V and 1 base at J, with 6 bases in the middle. The CDR3 has 12 amino acids. CDR3 nucleotide sequence: TGCGCCAGCAGAGAGGGGAACACTGAAGCTTTCTTT. Its protein product is CASREGNTEAFF.

The chain combines TRBV10-2 with TRBJ2-7, with D uncertain. Germline values: CDR1 WSHSY, CDR2 SAAADI. V was clipped by 0 bases and J by 4 bases, with 4 bases between them. CDR3 size: 12 residues. The DNA for the CDR3 is TGCGCCAGCAGTGAGTCTCAGTACGAGCAGTACTTC. Residues: CASSESQYEQYF.

V gene TRBV7-9 combines with J gene TRBJ1-2; 12 nucleotides match TRBD1. This CDR3 region has 18 residues. J gave up 8 bases and V 1 base, and 14 bases lay outside the gene matches. Per germline, CDR1 SEHNR and CDR2 FQNEAQ (reference sequence). CDR3 region: CASSLGGTGGGGGVGYTF. The CDR3 region has the DNA TGTGCCAGCAGCTTAGGAGGGACAGGGGGCGGTGGTGGAGTCGGCTACACCTTC. The full variable domain, in which reference TRBV7-9 and TRBJ1-2 provide the parts outside the CDR3, is DTGVSQNPRHKITKRGQNVTFRCDPISEHNRLYWYRQTLGQGPEFLTYFQNEAQLEKSRLLSDRFSAERPKGSFSTLEIQRTEQGDSAMYLCASSLGGTGGGGGVGYTFGSGTRLTVV.

V gene TRBV16 combines with J gene TRBJ2-1; tentatively, D is TRBD1 (6 bases). With 3 bases removed from V and 5 bases from J, the gap between germline ends came to 11 bases. The CDR3 is made up of 14 amino acids. Germline loops: CDR1 KGHSY, CDR2 FQNENV. CDR3 residues: CASSHTQGHNEQFF. The CDR3 nucleotides read TGTGCCAGCAGCCACACACAGGGACACAATGAGCAGTTCTTC. The full variable domain, rest sourced from reference TRBV16 and TRBJ2-1, is GEEVAQTPKHLVRGEGQKAKLYCAPIKGHSYVFWYQQVLKNEFKFLISFQNENVFDETGMPKERFSAKCLPNSPCSLEIQATKLEDSAVYFCASSHTQGHNEQFFGPGTRLTVL.

The CDR3 loop reads CASSGGYSNQPQHF. As DNA, the CDR3 is TGTGCCAGCAGCGGGGGTTATAGCAATCAGCCCCAGCATTTT. The rearrangement joins TRBV2 to TRBJ1-5; D is possibly TRBD1 (5 bases). This CDR3 is 14 amino acids long. Looked up from germline, CDR1 is SNHLY and CDR2 is FYNNEI. V shed 6 bases and J shed 0 bases, with 9 bases lying between them. The full variable domain, completed using reference TRBV2 and TRBJ1-5, is EPEVTQTPSHQVTQMGQEVILRCVPISNHLYFYWYRQILGQKVEFLVSFYNNEISEKSEIFDDQFSVERPDGSNFTLKIRSTKLEDSAMYFCASSGGYSNQPQHFGDGTRLSIL.